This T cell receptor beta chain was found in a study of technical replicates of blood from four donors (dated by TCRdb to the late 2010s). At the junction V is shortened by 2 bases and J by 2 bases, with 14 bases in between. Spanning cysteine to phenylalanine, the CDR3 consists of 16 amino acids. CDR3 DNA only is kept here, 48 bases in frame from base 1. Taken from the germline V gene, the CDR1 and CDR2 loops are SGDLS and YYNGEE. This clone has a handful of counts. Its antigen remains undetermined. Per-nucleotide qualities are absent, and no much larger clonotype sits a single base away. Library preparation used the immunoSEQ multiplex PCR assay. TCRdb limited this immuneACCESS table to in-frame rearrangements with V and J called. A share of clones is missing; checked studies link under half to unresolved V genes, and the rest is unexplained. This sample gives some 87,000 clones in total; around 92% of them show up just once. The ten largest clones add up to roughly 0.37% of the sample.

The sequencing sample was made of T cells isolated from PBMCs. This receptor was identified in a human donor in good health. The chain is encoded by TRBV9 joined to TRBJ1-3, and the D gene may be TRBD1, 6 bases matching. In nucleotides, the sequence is TGTGCCAGCAGCGTCTTCCCAGGGGAAACTGGAAACACCATATATTTT. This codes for CASSVFPGETGNTIYF.